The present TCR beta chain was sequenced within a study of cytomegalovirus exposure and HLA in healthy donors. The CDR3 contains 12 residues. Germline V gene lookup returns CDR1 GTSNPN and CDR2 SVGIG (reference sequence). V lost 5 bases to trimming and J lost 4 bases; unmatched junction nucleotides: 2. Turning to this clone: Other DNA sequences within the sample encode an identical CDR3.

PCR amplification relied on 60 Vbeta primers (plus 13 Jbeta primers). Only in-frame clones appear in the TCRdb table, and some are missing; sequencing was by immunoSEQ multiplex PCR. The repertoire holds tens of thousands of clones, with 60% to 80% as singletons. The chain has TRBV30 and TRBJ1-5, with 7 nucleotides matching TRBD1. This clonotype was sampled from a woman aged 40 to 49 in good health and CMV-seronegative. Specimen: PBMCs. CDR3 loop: CAWGRGNQPQHF. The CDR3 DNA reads TGTGCCTGGGGCAGGGGGAATCAGCCCCAGCATTTT.